These T cell receptor beta chains were read from a single sample in a study of shared clonotypes between healthy human individuals. Clones were sequenced by immunoSEQ multiplex PCR, and TCRdb holds only the in-frame ones, with some missing. The sample includes hundreds of thousands of clones, about 96% of them seen just once. Specimen: naive CD8+ T cells sorted from blood. The receptors derive from a woman between 25 and 40 years old in good health. Both conserved end residues are part of each CDR3. Each record gives: V gene, D gene, J gene, clone size, CDR3 protein, CDR3 DNA. D genes are given only for firm matches. The size field is filled for only some rows; it gives once, few, many or a size class.

>TRBV7-6|-|TRBJ1-3|-
CASSLSASGADGNTIYF
TGTGCCAGCAGCTTATCAGCCTCCGGGGCCGATGGAAACACCATATATTTT
>TRBV23-1|-|TRBJ2-7|-
CASKGRLDHYEQYF
TGCGCCAGCAAAGGTCGGCTAGATCACTACGAGCAGTACTTC
>TRBV28|-|TRBJ1-1|-
CASSYGIRTTEAFF
TGTGCCAGCAGTTATGGGATCCGAACCACTGAAGCTTTCTTT
>TRBV5-6|-|TRBJ1-1|-
CASSGDSPEAFF
TGTGCCAGCAGCGGAGACAGCCCTGAAGCTTTCTTT
>TRBV27|TRBD1|TRBJ2-7|-
CASSHRGSSYEQYF
TGTGCCAGCAGTCACAGGGGGAGCTCCTACGAGCAGTACTTC
>TRBV28|-|TRBJ2-1|-
CASSFPTNGRTSSYNEQFF
TGTGCCAGCAGTTTCCCCACCAATGGTAGGACGAGCTCCTACAATGAGCAGTTCTTC
>TRBV19|TRBD2|TRBJ2-7|-
CASSILAGGTYEQYF
TGTGCCAGTAGTATACTCGCGGGAGGAACCTACGAGCAGTACTTC
>TRBV7-8|TRBD1|TRBJ2-6|-
CASSSLRGLWPNVLTF
TGTGCCAGCAGCTCTCTCAGGGGGCTGTGGCCCAACGTCCTGACTTTC
>TRBV5-1|-|TRBJ2-5|-
CASSLGSNQETQYF
TGCGCCAGCAGCTTGGGGTCGAATCAAGAGACCCAGTACTTC
>TRBV7-8|TRBD2|TRBJ2-7|once
CASSPGLAGEGFHEQYF
TGTGCCAGCAGCCCGGGACTAGCGGGAGAGGGCTTCCACGAGCAGTACTTC
>TRBV10-3|-|TRBJ2-5|-
CAISDPGPQRRGQETQYF
TGTGCCATCAGTGACCCCGGGCCTCAACGGCGGGGCCAAGAGACCCAGTACTTC
>TRBV11-2|TRBD2|TRBJ2-1|-
CASSLTSASYNEQFF
TGTGCCAGCAGCTTGACTAGCGCCTCCTACAATGAGCAGTTCTTC
>TRBV7-8|-|TRBJ1-1|-
CASSPPEGDTEAFF
TGTGCCAGCAGCCCACCGGAGGGGGACACTGAAGCTTTCTTT
>TRBV13|TRBD2|TRBJ2-1|-
CASSLELAGAGEQFF
TGTGCCAGCAGCTTAGAACTAGCGGGAGCCGGTGAGCAGTTCTTC
>TRBV5-6|TRBD1|TRBJ1-2|-
CASTINQGAFGYTF
TGTGCCAGCACCATTAATCAGGGGGCCTTCGGCTACACCTTC
>TRBV15|-|TRBJ2-6|-
CATSRDWGASGANVLTF
TGTGCCACCAGCAGAGATTGGGGGGCCTCTGGGGCCAACGTCCTGACTTTC
>TRBV10-3|TRBD2|TRBJ2-1|-
CAISEPTSLNEQFF
TGTGCCATCAGTGAGCCGACTAGCTTGAATGAGCAGTTCTTC
>TRBV11-2|-|TRBJ2-7|-
CASSEGWGRKYEQYF
TGTGCCAGCAGCGAAGGGTGGGGGAGGAAATACGAGCAGTACTTC
>TRBV10-2|TRBD2|TRBJ2-3|-
CASKKTSSSTDTQYF
TGCGCCAGCAAGAAGACTAGCTCTAGCACAGATACGCAGTATTTT
>TRBV2|-|TRBJ2-1|-
CASGGRNNEQFF
TGTGCCAGCGGAGGCCGTAACAATGAGCAGTTCTTC
>TRBV6-5|-|TRBJ1-1|-
CASSSLQTVNTEAFF
TGTGCCAGCAGTTCCTTACAGACAGTGAACACTGAAGCTTTCTTT
>TRBV28|TRBD1|TRBJ1-1|-
CASRRTGHPNTEAFF
TGTGCCAGCAGGCGGACAGGTCACCCGAACACTGAAGCTTTCTTT
>TRBV27|-|TRBJ2-7|-
CASSFNPRGYEQYF
TGTGCCAGCAGTTTTAATCCTAGAGGGTACGAGCAGTACTTC
>TRBV2|-|TRBJ1-2|-
CASATSTNYGYTF
TGTGCCAGCGCTACCTCGACCAACTATGGCTACACCTTC
>TRBV27|TRBD2|TRBJ2-1|-
CASSSGGTYNEQFF
TGTGCCAGCAGTTCCGGGGGGACCTACAATGAGCAGTTCTTC
>TRBV11-1|TRBD2|TRBJ2-3|-
CASSLLGGLLAGSTDTQYF
TGTGCCAGCAGCTTATTGGGGGGGCTCCTAGCGGGGAGCACAGATACGCAGTATTTT
>TRBV10-3|-|TRBJ1-3|-
CAINDASSGNTIYF
TGTGCCATCAACGACGCGAGCTCTGGAAACACCATATATTTT
>TRBV19|TRBD2|TRBJ2-7|-
CASSIASGSSYEQYF
TGTGCCAGTAGTATCGCTAGCGGGAGTTCATACGAGCAGTACTTC
>TRBV11-2|TRBD2|TRBJ2-1|once
CASSLTPASGRGNEQFF
TGTGCCAGCAGCTTAACCCCGGCTAGCGGGAGAGGGAATGAGCAGTTCTTC
>TRBV28|TRBD2|TRBJ2-1|-
CASIMTGLAGNNEQFF
TGTGCCAGCATTATGACAGGACTAGCGGGGAATAATGAGCAGTTCTTC
>TRBV5-6|-|TRBJ1-5|-
CASSLGMMAVDGFPQHF
TGTGCCAGCAGCTTGGGAATGATGGCAGTGGATGGGTTTCCCCAGCATTTT
>TRBV6-6|TRBD2|TRBJ2-3|-
CASSYSLAGGWDTQYF
TGTGCCAGCAGTTACTCCTTAGCGGGAGGCTGGGATACGCAGTATTTT
>TRBV27|-|TRBJ2-7|-
CASSLYPILREQYF
TGTGCCAGCAGTTTATATCCCATTCTACGCGAGCAGTACTTC
>TRBV28|TRBD2|TRBJ2-5|-
CASSFGLAGGLRKETQYF
TGTGCCAGCAGTTTCGGACTAGCGGGAGGACTGAGAAAAGAGACCCAGTACTTC
>TRBV19|TRBD2|TRBJ2-1|-
CASKRAGDVNEQFF
TGTGCCAGTAAAAGGGCGGGAGACGTCAATGAGCAGTTCTTC
>TRBV27|TRBD2|TRBJ2-2|-
CATSGAAGVNTGELFF
TGTGCCACCTCCGGCGCGGCGGGAGTGAACACCGGGGAGCTGTTTTTT
>TRBV5-1|TRBD2|TRBJ2-7|once
CASSLGTSGAYEQYF
TGCGCCAGCAGCTTGGGGACTAGCGGAGCCTACGAGCAGTACTTC
>TRBV11-2|TRBD2|TRBJ2-1|-
CASSLDHGLAGGNYNEQFF
TGTGCCAGCAGCTTAGATCATGGGCTAGCGGGAGGCAACTACAATGAGCAGTTCTTC
>TRBV6-1|TRBD2|TRBJ2-7|-
CASSVASGRASVYEQYF
TGTGCCAGCAGTGTGGCTAGCGGGAGGGCCTCAGTTTACGAGCAGTACTTC
>TRBV5-6|-|TRBJ2-4|-
CASTLAGGYIQYF
TGTGCCAGCACACTGGCCGGGGGTTACATTCAGTACTTC
>TRBV5-4|TRBD2|TRBJ2-2|-
CASSSRLAGENTGELFF
TGTGCCAGCAGCTCCCGACTAGCGGGAGAAAACACCGGGGAGCTGTTTTTT
>TRBV28|-|TRBJ2-2|-
CASSFGGQTGELFF
TGTGCCAGCAGTTTCGGAGGGCAGACCGGGGAGCTGTTTTTT
>TRBV11-2|TRBD2|TRBJ2-2|-
CASSLEGWEGIGTGELFF
TGTGCCAGCAGCTTAGAAGGGTGGGAGGGGATAGGCACCGGGGAGCTGTTTTTT
>TRBV27|TRBD2|TRBJ2-1|-
CASSPGTSGFVEQFF
TGTGCCAGCAGCCCCGGGACTAGCGGGTTTGTTGAGCAGTTCTTC
>TRBV7-9|-|TRBJ2-7|-
CASSLATYEQYF
TGTGCCAGCAGCTTAGCGACATACGAGCAGTACTTC
>TRBV23-1|-|TRBJ2-1|-
CASSHPREPILYNEQFF
TGCGCCAGCAGTCACCCAAGGGAGCCTATACTATACAATGAGCAGTTCTTC
>TRBV15|-|TRBJ2-5|-
CATSRAFQETQYF
TGTGCCACCAGCAGAGCCTTCCAAGAGACCCAGTACTTC
>TRBV13|-|TRBJ2-1|-
CASSPSSSYNEQFF
TGTGCCAGCAGCCCCTCGAGCTCCTACAATGAGCAGTTCTTC
>TRBV10-3|TRBD2|TRBJ2-1|-
CAISDPGLALNEQFF
TGTGCCATCAGTGACCCGGGACTAGCGCTAAATGAGCAGTTCTTC
>TRBV19|TRBD2|TRBJ2-4|-
CASSIERTSALAKNIQYF
TGTGCCAGTAGTATAGAAAGGACTAGCGCCCTAGCCAAAAACATTCAGTACTTC
>TRBV27|-|TRBJ2-1|-
CASSLFTTGRRGEQFF
TGTGCCAGCAGTTTATTTACTACCGGGAGAAGGGGTGAGCAGTTCTTC
>TRBV5-6|-|TRBJ2-1|-
CASSFEVSYNEQFF
TGTGCCAGCAGCTTCGAAGTCTCCTACAATGAGCAGTTCTTC
>TRBV5-1|-|TRBJ2-7|-
CASSSAGDEQYF
TGCGCCAGCAGCTCGGCAGGGGACGAGCAGTACTTC
>TRBV6-5|TRBD2|TRBJ2-3|-
CASSYSSGRAEDTQYF
TGTGCCAGCAGTTACTCAAGCGGGAGGGCCGAGGATACGCAGTATTTT
>TRBV30|TRBD2|TRBJ2-2|-
CAWTGLAGAYTGELFF
TGTGCCTGGACTGGACTAGCGGGAGCCTACACCGGGGAGCTGTTTTTT